Listed below are T cell receptor beta chains from one sample, sequenced in a study of blood T cell repertoires in COVID-19. The table came from immunoSEQ multiplex PCR; TCRdb's copy has only in-frame clones and leaves some out. This sample yields a few hundred thousand clones, of which about 85% are seen a single time; under 4% belongs to the top ten. The sequencing input was peripheral blood. These TCRs come from a man younger than 30 with active or convalescent COVID-19. Both conserved end residues are part of each CDR3. Each record gives: D gene, V gene, J gene, clone size, CDR3 DNA, CDR3 protein. A D gene is named only where the DNA matches it firmly. Not all rows give a size; the values are once, few, many and, for expanded clones, a class.

D: -; V: TRBV19; J: TRBJ2-3; size: -; DNA: TGTGCCAGTAGCTCGGGACACTACACAGATACGCAGTATTTT; CDR3: CASSSGHYTDTQYF
D: -; V: TRBV28; J: TRBJ1-5; size: once; DNA: TGTGCCAGCAGCAGACAATATAGCAATCAGCCCCAGCATTTT; CDR3: CASSRQYSNQPQHF
D: TRBD2; V: TRBV14; J: TRBJ2-7; size: -; DNA: TGTGCCAGCAGCCCCCTAGCGGGGGGTAAGTACGAGCAGTACTTC; CDR3: CASSPLAGGKYEQYF
D: -; V: TRBV27; J: TRBJ1-6; size: -; DNA: TGTGCCAGCAGCCTTACCGGGTCAGGGAATTCACCCCTCCACTTT; CDR3: CASSLTGSGNSPLHF
D: -; V: TRBV4-3; J: TRBJ1-2; size: -; DNA: TGCGCCAGCAGCCAAGAGGCAGGGGCAAGCTATGGCTACACCTTC; CDR3: CASSQEAGASYGYTF
D: TRBD1; V: TRBV7-9; J: TRBJ1-6; size: -; DNA: TGTGCCAGCAGCTTAGTGCTGGGACAGGGAACTTCACCCCTCCACTTT; CDR3: CASSLVLGQGTSPLHF
D: -; V: TRBV6-4; J: TRBJ2-3; size: -; DNA: TGTGCCAGCAGTCAATTCGGCGGAGATACGCAGTATTTT; CDR3: CASSQFGGDTQYF
D: -; V: TRBV14; J: TRBJ1-1; size: few; DNA: TGTGCCAGCAGCCAAGATCTCGGCAGGGAAGCTTTCTTT; CDR3: CASSQDLGREAFF
D: TRBD1; V: TRBV4-1; J: TRBJ1-6; size: -; DNA: TGCGCCAGCAGCCAGACCGGGACAGAAAATTCACCCCTCCACTTT; CDR3: CASSQTGTENSPLHF
D: TRBD1; V: TRBV6-4; J: TRBJ2-1; size: -; DNA: TGTGCCAGCAGTAAGGGACAGGGGGCGGATGAGCAGTTCTTC; CDR3: CASSKGQGADEQFF
D: TRBD1; V: TRBV6-1; J: TRBJ2-7; size: -; DNA: TGTGCCAGCAGTGAACTGGACAGGACCTACGAGCAGTACTTC; CDR3: CASSELDRTYEQYF
D: -; V: TRBV18; J: TRBJ2-2; size: few; DNA: TGTGCCACCTCAGGACAGAACACCGGGGAGCTGTTTTTT; CDR3: CATSGQNTGELFF
D: -; V: TRBV5-1; J: TRBJ2-1; size: -; DNA: TGCGCCAGCAGCTTGGAGAGCTCCTACAATGAGCAGTTCTTC; CDR3: CASSLESSYNEQFF
D: -; V: TRBV6-5; J: TRBJ1-1; size: -; DNA: TGTGCCAGTACCAGGATCTCGAGCACTGAAGCTTTCTTT; CDR3: CASTRISSTEAFF
D: -; V: TRBV7-2; J: TRBJ2-1; size: -; DNA: TGTGCCAGCAGCTCCCTTCGAGGGGGGGTCAATGAGCAGTTCTTC; CDR3: CASSSLRGGVNEQFF
D: -; V: TRBV28; J: TRBJ2-6; size: -; DNA: TGTGCCAGCAGTGAGTTCTCTGGGGCCAACGTCCTGACTTTC; CDR3: CASSEFSGANVLTF
D: -; V: TRBV7-2; J: TRBJ1-1; size: -; DNA: TGTGCCAGCAGCTTAGCCCGAGAGGCAACTGAAGCTTTCTTT; CDR3: CASSLAREATEAFF
D: -; V: TRBV24-1; J: TRBJ2-6; size: -; DNA: TGTGCCACCAGTGACTTCTCGAGCTCTGGGGCCAACGTCCTGACTTTC; CDR3: CATSDFSSSGANVLTF
D: TRBD1; V: TRBV9; J: TRBJ2-3; size: -; DNA: TGTGCCAGCAGCGCGGGACAGCTATACACAGATACGCAGTATTTT; CDR3: CASSAGQLYTDTQYF
D: -; V: TRBV6-5; J: TRBJ1-1; size: -; DNA: TGTGCCAGCAGCGGGGGGCAGTTGGAAGCTTTCTTT; CDR3: CASSGGQLEAFF
D: TRBD1; V: TRBV19; J: TRBJ2-3; size: -; DNA: TGTGCCAGTAGGAAAACCGGGACAGGGGGCATGTGGGTGGGCACAGATACGCAGTATTTT; CDR3: CASRKTGTGGMWVGTDTQYF
D: TRBD2; V: TRBV28; J: TRBJ2-7; size: -; DNA: TGTGCCAGCAGCGCGGGAGGCTCCTACGAGCAGTACTTC; CDR3: CASSAGGSYEQYF
D: -; V: TRBV27; J: TRBJ1-6; size: -; DNA: TGTGCCAGCAGTTTAGCCGCAGGGTTAAGTTCACCCCTCCACTTT; CDR3: CASSLAAGLSSPLHF
D: TRBD1; V: TRBV24-1; J: TRBJ1-1; size: -; DNA: TGTGCCACCAGCGAGGCCCTCGGACAGGCTGAAGCTTTCTTT; CDR3: CATSEALGQAEAFF
D: -; V: TRBV6-5; J: TRBJ2-3; size: -; DNA: TGTGCCAGCAGCGCTGCAGGGGCCGGCACAGATACGCAGTATTTT; CDR3: CASSAAGAGTDTQYF
D: -; V: TRBV7-3; J: TRBJ1-2; size: -; DNA: TGTGCCAGCAGCTTAAAGCCAGGAGGGAACTATGGCTACACCTTC; CDR3: CASSLKPGGNYGYTF
D: TRBD2; V: TRBV5-6; J: TRBJ2-3; size: -; DNA: TGTGCCAGCAGCTTGGGGCTAGCGGGAGGGCAGGGAGATACGCAGTATTTT; CDR3: CASSLGLAGGQGDTQYF
D: -; V: TRBV6-5; J: TRBJ2-7; size: few; DNA: TGTGCCAGCAGTTCCGGACAGAACTTAGTCTACGAGCAGTACTTC; CDR3: CASSSGQNLVYEQYF
D: -; V: TRBV27; J: TRBJ2-7; size: -; DNA: TGTGCCAGCAGTTCCCGCTCCTACGAGCAGTACTTC; CDR3: CASSSRSYEQYF
D: TRBD1; V: TRBV9; J: TRBJ1-2; size: few; DNA: TGTGCCAGCAGCGTAGGACAGGGGGTTTACGATAAGGGCTACACCTTC; CDR3: CASSVGQGVYDKGYTF
D: -; V: TRBV7-2; J: TRBJ2-7; size: -; DNA: TGTGCCAGCAGCTTAGCGTCCAGGGTTACGCACGAGCAGTACTTC; CDR3: CASSLASRVTHEQYF
D: -; V: TRBV27; J: TRBJ1-5; size: -; DNA: TGTGCCAGCAGGCTCGGACAGAATCAGCCCCAGCATTTT; CDR3: CASRLGQNQPQHF
D: TRBD2; V: TRBV5-1; J: TRBJ2-5; size: -; DNA: TGCGCCAGCAGAATTGGCGGTGCTAGCGGGGGCCCAGAGACCCAGTACTTC; CDR3: CASRIGGASGGPETQYF
D: TRBD1; V: TRBV7-7; J: TRBJ1-3; size: -; DNA: TGTGCCAGCAGCTTAGGACAGGGTGTTGGAAACACCATATATTTT; CDR3: CASSLGQGVGNTIYF
D: -; V: TRBV5-6; J: TRBJ1-1; size: -; DNA: TGTGCCAGCAGCTCTTCGGGAGCACGAGCTTTCTTT; CDR3: CASSSSGARAFF
D: -; V: TRBV6-5; J: TRBJ1-1; size: -; DNA: TGTGCCAGCAGTTACTCACAGGGCACTGAAGCTTTCTTT; CDR3: CASSYSQGTEAFF
D: TRBD2; V: TRBV7-6; J: TRBJ2-1; size: -; DNA: TGTGCCAGCAGCTTATGGTTTCGGGGGGGCTCCTACAATGAGCAGTTCTTC; CDR3: CASSLWFRGGSYNEQFF
D: -; V: TRBV28; J: TRBJ2-2; size: -; DNA: TGTGCCAGCAGTTTCGACAGGATGAGGTCCGGGGGGGAGCTGTTTTTT; CDR3: CASSFDRMRSGGELFF
D: -; V: TRBV7-3; J: TRBJ2-3; size: -; DNA: TGTGCCAGCAGCCCTCTAACAGGGAAGGGGGTCACAGATACGCAGTATTTT; CDR3: CASSPLTGKGVTDTQYF
D: TRBD2; V: TRBV10-3; J: TRBJ2-5; size: -; DNA: TGTGCCATCAGTGCGGGAGGGGGCCAAGAGACCCAGTACTTC; CDR3: CAISAGGGQETQYF
D: -; V: TRBV12-3/TRBV12-4; J: TRBJ1-5; size: once; DNA: TGTGCCAGCAGTTTAGGGGCCAATCAGCCCCAGCATTTT; CDR3: CASSLGANQPQHF